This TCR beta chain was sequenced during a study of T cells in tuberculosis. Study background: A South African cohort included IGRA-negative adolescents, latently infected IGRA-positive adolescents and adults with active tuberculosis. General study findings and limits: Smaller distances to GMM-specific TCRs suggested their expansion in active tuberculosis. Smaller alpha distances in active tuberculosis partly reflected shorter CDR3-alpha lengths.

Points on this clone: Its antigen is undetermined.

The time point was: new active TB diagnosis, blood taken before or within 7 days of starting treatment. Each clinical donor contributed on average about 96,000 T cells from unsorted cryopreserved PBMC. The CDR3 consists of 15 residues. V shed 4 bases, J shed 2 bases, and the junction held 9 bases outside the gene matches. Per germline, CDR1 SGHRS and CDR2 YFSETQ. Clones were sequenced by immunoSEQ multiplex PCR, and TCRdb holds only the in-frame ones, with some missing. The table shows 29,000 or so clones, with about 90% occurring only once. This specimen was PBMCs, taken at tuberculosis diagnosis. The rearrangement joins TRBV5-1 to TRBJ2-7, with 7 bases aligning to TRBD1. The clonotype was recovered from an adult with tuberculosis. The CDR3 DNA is TGCGCCAGCAGCACCCGACAGGGTCCCCCCTACGAGCAGTACTTC. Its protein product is CASSTRQGPPYEQYF.